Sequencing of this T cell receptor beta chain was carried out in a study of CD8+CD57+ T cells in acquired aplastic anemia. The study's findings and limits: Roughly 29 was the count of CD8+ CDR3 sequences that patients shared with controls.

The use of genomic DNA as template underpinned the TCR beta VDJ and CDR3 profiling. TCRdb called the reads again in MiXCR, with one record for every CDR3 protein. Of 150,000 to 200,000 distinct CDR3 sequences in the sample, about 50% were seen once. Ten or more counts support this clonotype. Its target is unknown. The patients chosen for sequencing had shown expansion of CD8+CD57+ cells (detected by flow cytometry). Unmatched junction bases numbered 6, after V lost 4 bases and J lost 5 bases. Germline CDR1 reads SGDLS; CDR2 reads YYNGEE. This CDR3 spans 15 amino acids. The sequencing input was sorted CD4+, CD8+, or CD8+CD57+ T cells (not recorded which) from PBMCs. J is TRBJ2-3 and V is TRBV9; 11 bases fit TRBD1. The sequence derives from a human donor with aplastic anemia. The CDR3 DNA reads TGTGCCAGCAGCTTCCGGGGACAGGGGGTAGATACGCAGTATTTT. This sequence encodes CASSFRGQGVDTQYF.